A single sample gave rise to the 10 T cell receptor beta chains below, sequenced in a study of T cell repertoires in cytomegalovirus infection. TCRdb reprocessed the reads via MiXCR and lists one record per CDR3 protein. The sample has fewer than 200,000 distinct CDR3 sequences, over 13% seen once. Sequencing used PBMCs. The receptors come from a human donor in good health (CMV status not recorded). Some clones in this sample may be carry-over from other donors' samples.

This clonotype was seen repeatedly, ten times or more. The rearrangement links TRBV7-3 to TRBJ2-5; possible D gene TRBD1, 6 bases. CDR3 length: 17 amino acids. From germline, CDR1 is SGHTA and CDR2 FQGTGA. Trimming removed 5 bases from V and 1 base from J, with 20 bases in between. CDR3 loop: CASSITGQLGPQETQYF. The CDR3, as DNA: TGTGCCAGCAGCATCACAGGACAGTTAGGCCCCCAAGAGACCCAGTACTTC. Using reference TRBV7-3 and TRBJ2-5 for the parts outside the CDR3, the full variable domain is GAGVSQTPSNKVTEKGKYVELRCDPISGHTALYWYRQSLGQGPEFLIYFQGTGAADDSGLPNDRFFAVRPEGSVSTLKIQRTERGDSAVYLCASSITGQLGPQETQYFGPGTRLLVL.

In this sample, this clonotype turned up many times. The chain has TRBV14 and TRBJ2-1; TRBD2 matches at 7 bases. The CDR3 loop spans 19 amino acids. Germline V CDR1 and CDR2: SGHDN, FVKESK. V trimming: 2 bases; J trimming: 0 bases; junction bases outside the gene matches: 13. The CDR3 is CASSQFLRGEGGSYNEQFF. In nucleotides, the CDR3 is TGTGCCAGCAGCCAATTCCTCCGGGGGGAGGGCGGCTCCTACAATGAGCAGTTCTTC.

This clonotype showed up just a few times. V usage is TRBV29-1 and J usage is TRBJ2-3; 10 positions match TRBD2. There are 15 residues in the CDR3. Germline assignment: CDR1 SQVTM and CDR2 ANQGSEA. Losses at the gene ends were 8 bases for V and 3 bases for J; bases not matched to a gene: 11. Written as DNA, the CDR3 is TGCAGCCTGCGGGCTAGCGGGAGTCTAACAGATACGCAGTATTTT. As protein: CSLRASGSLTDTQYF.

The chain couples TRBV6-5 to TRBJ2-1; TRBD2 matches 9 bases. The ends lost 0 bases at V and 8 bases at J; junction bases unmatched: 11. The CDR3 consists of 17 residues. Germline V gives CDR1 MNHEY, CDR2 SVGAGI. CDR3: CASSYSLASGVADEQFF. Written as DNA, the CDR3 is TGTGCCAGCAGTTACTCTCTTGCTAGCGGGGTAGCAGATGAGCAGTTCTTC.

The table lists this clonotype with a few counts. The chain carries TRBV7-6 and TRBJ2-7; no clear D gene. The CDR3 has 14 residues. Germline V lookup: CDR1 SGHVS, CDR2 FNYEAQ. The V end was cut by 5 bases, the J end by 3 bases, with 14 bases between. The CDR3 coding sequence is TGTGCCAGCAGCCCGATCGGCAGCTTCTACGAGCAGTACTTC. It is translated as CASSPIGSFYEQYF.

This chain links TRBV10-3 with TRBJ2-7; TRBD2 matches at 12 bases. The germline CDR1 and CDR2 sequences are ENHRY and SYGVKD. The V gene end was trimmed by 10 bases and the J gene end by 2 bases; junction bases not matched to a gene: 6. CDR3 length equals 14 residues. The CDR3: CATGGLAGPYEQYF. CDR3 DNA: TGTGCCACCGGAGGACTAGCGGGACCCTACGAGCAGTACTTC.

This clonotype has just a few counts. This chain links TRBV7-8 with TRBJ2-1; 10 bases align to TRBD2. Germline loops: CDR1 SGHVS, CDR2 FQNEAQ. The V gene end was trimmed by 5 bases and the J gene end by 7 bases; junction bases not matched to a gene: 5. The CDR3 length is 14 residues. The DNA for the CDR3 is TGTGCCAGCAGCGCTAGCGGGAGTGTGAATGAGCAGTTCTTC. Translated: CASSASGSVNEQFF.

This clonotype has a handful of counts. The chain carries TRBV7-6 and TRBJ2-7; D gene ambiguous. Germline CDR1 reads SGHVS; CDR2 reads FNYEAQ. Trimming pared 5 bases from V and 5 bases from J, leaving 10 bases between. The CDR3 has 12 amino acids. CDR3 DNA: TGTGCCAGCAGCCCGGGTCTCAACGAGCAGTACTTC. It codes for CASSPGLNEQYF.

The chain employs TRBV6-1 and TRBJ2-5; the D is unclear. Trimming removed 3 bases from V and 4 bases from J, with 6 bases in between. CDR1 MNHNS and CDR2 SASEGT come from the germline V gene. The CDR3 contains 12 residues. Here the CDR3 reads CASSDYGETQYF. CDR3 in DNA: TGTGCCAGCAGTGACTATGGAGAGACCCAGTACTTC.

This clonotype was counted between two and nine times. This chain links TRBV20-1 with TRBJ2-5; 9 bases fit TRBD1. V gave up 5 bases and J gave up 5 bases; unmatched junction bases: 12. Per the germline V gene, CDR1 is DFQATT and CDR2 is SNEGSKA (reference sequence). The CDR3 loop spans 15 amino acids. The CDR3, as DNA: TGCAGTGCTCGGTGGCACAGGGGGCTGTTCGAGACCCAGTACTTC. This codes for CSARWHRGLFETQYF.